A single sample gave rise to the 2 T cell receptor beta chains below, sequenced in a study of blood T cell repertoires in COVID-19. Method: immunoSEQ multiplex PCR; TCRdb's copy keeps in-frame clones and lacks some. Of about 75,000 clones in the sample, almost 90% were seen once. The sample was peripheral blood. The source is a human donor in a cohort sampled during active COVID-19.

This clone came up a few times. The chain joins TRBV29-1 to TRBJ2-5; 10 bases are shared with TRBD2. With 4 bases clipped from V and 5 bases from J, the junction kept 4 bases outside the gene matches. The CDR3 runs to 13 residues. CDR1 and CDR2 (germline): SQVTM, ANQGSEA. The CDR3 reads CSVASGGGETQYF. The CDR3 region has the DNA TGCAGCGTTGCTAGCGGGGGAGGGGAGACCCAGTACTTC.

The chain employs TRBV15 and TRBJ2-6; TRBD1 agrees at 7 bases. CDR3 length equals 16 residues. The trim removed 0 bases at V and 2 bases at J, leaving 1 base unmatched. Germline V gene lookup returns CDR1 LNHNV and CDR2 YYDKDF (reference sequence). The CDR3 DNA follows: TGTGCCACCAGCAGAGAAACAGGGGCTGGGGCCAACGTCCTGACTTTC. It is translated as CATSRETGAGANVLTF.